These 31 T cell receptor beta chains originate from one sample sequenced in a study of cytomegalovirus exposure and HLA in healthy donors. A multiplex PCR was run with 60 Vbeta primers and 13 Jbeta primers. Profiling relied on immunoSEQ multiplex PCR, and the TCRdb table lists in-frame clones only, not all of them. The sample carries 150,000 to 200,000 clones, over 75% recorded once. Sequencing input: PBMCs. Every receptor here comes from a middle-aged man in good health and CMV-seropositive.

The CDR3 bases are TGCGCCAGCAGCCCGGCGGGGACAGCTAACTATGGCTACACCTTC. It yields the protein CASSPAGTANYGYTF. This chain joins TRBV5-1 and TRBJ1-2, with 7 bases identical to TRBD1. With V trimmed by 4 bases and J by 0 bases, 6 bases remained unmatched. CDR1 SGHRS and CDR2 YFSETQ come from the germline V gene. The CDR3 is made up of 15 amino acids.

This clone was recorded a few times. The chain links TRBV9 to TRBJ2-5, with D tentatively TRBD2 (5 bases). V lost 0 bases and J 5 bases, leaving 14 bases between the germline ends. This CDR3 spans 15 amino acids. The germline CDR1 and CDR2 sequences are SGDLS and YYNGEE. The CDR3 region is CASSVGSIGGETQYF. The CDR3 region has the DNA TGTGCCAGCAGCGTAGGTTCAATCGGCGGGGAGACCCAGTACTTC.

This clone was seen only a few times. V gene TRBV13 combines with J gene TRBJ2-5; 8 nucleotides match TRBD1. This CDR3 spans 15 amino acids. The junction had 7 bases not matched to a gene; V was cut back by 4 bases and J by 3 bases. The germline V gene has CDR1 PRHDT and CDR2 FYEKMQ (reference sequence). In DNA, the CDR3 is TGTGCCAGCAGCTCCCCCGGGACAGGAAAAGAGACCCAGTACTTC. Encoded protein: CASSSPGTGKETQYF.

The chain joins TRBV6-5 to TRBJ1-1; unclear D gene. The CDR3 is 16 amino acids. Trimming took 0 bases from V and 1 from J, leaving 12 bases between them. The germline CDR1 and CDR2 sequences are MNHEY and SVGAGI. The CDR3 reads CASSYSTRRTNTEAFF. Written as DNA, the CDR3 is TGTGCCAGCAGTTACTCGACAAGGAGGACGAACACTGAAGCTTTCTTT.

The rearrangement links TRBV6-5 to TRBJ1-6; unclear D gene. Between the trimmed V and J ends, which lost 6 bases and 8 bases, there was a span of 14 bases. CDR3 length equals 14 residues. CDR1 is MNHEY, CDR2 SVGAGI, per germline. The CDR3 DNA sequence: TGTGCCAGCAGACGGGAGCAGCTTGATTCACCCCTCCACTTT. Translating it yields CASRREQLDSPLHF.

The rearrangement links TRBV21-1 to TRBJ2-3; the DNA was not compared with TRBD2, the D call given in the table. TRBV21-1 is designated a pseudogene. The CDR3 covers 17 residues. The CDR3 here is CASKVPRLAGAGDTQYF. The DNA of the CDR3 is TGTGCCAGCAAAGTACCGAGACTAGCGGGGGCGGGAGATACGCAGTATTTT.

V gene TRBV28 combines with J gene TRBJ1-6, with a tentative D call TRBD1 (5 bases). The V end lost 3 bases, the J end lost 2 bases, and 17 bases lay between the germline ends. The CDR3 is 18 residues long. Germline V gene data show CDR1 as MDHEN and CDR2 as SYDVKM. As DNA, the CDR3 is TGTGCCAGCAGTTTCGCGGGGGGGAAACTGGCCTATAATTCACCCCTCCACTTT. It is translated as CASSFAGGKLAYNSPLHF.

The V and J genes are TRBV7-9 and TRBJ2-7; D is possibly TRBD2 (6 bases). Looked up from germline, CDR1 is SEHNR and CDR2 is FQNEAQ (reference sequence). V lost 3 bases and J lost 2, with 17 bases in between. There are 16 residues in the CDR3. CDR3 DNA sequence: TGTGCCAGCAGCTTCGGAGGGGCAGGGACGGCCTACGAGCAGTACGTC. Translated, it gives CASSFGGAGTAYEQYV.

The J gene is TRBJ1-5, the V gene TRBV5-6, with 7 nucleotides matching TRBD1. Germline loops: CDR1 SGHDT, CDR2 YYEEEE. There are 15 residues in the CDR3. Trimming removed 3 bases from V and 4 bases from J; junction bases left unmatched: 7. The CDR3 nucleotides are TGTGCCAGCAGCTGGGGGGCAGGGGGAAATCAGCCCCAGCATTTT. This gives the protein CASSWGAGGNQPQHF.

In DNA form, the CDR3 reads TGTGCCAGCAGCGTAGTCCCCCTCGACAGAAATGAGCAGTTCTTC. Amino acid sequence: CASSVVPLDRNEQFF. V gene TRBV9 combines with J gene TRBJ2-1; D perhaps matches TRBD1 (5 bases). This CDR3 comprises 15 residues. V dropped 0 bases and J dropped 7 bases, with 14 bases sitting between them. Looked up from germline, CDR1 is SGDLS and CDR2 is YYNGEE.

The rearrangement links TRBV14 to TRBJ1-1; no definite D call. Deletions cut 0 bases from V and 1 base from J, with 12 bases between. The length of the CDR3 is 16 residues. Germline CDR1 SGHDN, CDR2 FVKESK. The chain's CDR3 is CASSQDWAARNTEAFF. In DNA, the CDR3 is TGTGCCAGCAGCCAAGATTGGGCAGCCAGGAACACTGAAGCTTTCTTT. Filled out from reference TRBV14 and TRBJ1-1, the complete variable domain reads EAGVTQFPSHSVIEKGQTVTLRCDPISGHDNLYWYRRVMGKEIKFLLHFVKESKQDESGMPNNRFLAERTGGTYSTLKVQPAELEDSGVYFCASSQDWAARNTEAFFGQGTRLTVV.

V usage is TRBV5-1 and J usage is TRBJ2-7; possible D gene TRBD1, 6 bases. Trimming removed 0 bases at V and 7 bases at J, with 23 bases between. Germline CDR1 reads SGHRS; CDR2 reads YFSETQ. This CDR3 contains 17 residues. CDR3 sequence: CASSLDPARTATGEQYF. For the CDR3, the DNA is TGCGCCAGCAGCTTGGACCCGGCCAGGACAGCCACAGGGGAGCAGTACTTC.

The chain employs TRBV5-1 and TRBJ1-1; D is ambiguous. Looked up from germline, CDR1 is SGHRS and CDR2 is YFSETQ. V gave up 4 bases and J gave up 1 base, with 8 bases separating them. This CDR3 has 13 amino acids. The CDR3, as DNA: TGCGCCAGCAGCCGTACAAAGAACACTGAAGCTTTCTTT. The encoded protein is CASSRTKNTEAFF. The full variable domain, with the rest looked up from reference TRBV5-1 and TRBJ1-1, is KAGVTQTPRYLIKTRGQQVTLSCSPISGHRSVSWYQQTPGQGLQFLFEYFSETQRNKGNFPGRFSGRQFSNSRSEMNVSTLELGDSALYLCASSRTKNTEAFFGQGTRLTVV.

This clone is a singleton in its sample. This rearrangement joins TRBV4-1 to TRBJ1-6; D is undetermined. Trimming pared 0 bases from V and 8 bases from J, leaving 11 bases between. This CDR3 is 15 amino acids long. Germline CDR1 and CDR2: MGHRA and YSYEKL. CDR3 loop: CASSQDMPLDSPLHF. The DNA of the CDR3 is TGCGCCAGCAGCCAAGATATGCCACTTGATTCACCCCTCCACTTT.

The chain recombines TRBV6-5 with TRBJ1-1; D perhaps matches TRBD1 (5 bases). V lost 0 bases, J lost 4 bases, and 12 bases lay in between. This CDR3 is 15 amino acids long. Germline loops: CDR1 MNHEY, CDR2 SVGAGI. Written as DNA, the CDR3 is TGTGCCAGCAGTTACTCGACGAGGGGAGGCACTGAAGCTTTCTTT. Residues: CASSYSTRGGTEAFF.

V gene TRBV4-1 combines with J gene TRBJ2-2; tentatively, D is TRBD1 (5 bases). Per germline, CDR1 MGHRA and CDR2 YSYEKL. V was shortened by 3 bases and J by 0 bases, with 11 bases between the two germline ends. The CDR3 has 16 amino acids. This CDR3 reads CASSQGDSSNTGELFF. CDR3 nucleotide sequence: TGCGCCAGCAGCCAGGGCGACAGTTCGAACACCGGGGAGCTGTTTTTT.

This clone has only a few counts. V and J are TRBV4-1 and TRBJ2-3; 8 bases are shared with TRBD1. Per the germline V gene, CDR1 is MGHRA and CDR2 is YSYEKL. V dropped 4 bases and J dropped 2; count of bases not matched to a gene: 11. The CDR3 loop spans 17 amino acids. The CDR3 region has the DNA TGCGCCAGCAGCCTAAGAGCCCCGGGACAGGACACAGATACGCAGTATTTT. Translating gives CASSLRAPGQDTDTQYF.

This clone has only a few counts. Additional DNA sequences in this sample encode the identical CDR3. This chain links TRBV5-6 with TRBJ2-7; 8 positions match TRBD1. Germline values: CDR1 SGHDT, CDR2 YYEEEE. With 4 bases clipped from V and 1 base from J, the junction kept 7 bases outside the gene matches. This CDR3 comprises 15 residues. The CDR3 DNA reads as TGTGCCAGCAGCCTGGGGACAGGACCTTCCTACGAGCAGTACGTC. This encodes CASSLGTGPSYEQYV.

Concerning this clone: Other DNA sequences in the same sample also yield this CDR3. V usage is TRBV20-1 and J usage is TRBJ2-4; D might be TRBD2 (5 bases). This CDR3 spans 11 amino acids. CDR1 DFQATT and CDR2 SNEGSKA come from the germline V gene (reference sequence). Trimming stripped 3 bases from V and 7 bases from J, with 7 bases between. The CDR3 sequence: CSASRGNIQYF. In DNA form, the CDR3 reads TGCAGTGCTAGTAGAGGGAACATTCAGTACTTC.

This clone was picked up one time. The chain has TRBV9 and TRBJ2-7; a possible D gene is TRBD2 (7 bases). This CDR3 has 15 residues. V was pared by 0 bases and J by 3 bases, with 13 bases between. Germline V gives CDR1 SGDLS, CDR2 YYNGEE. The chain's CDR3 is CASSVEGGPVYEQYF. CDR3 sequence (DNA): TGTGCCAGCAGCGTAGAGGGGGGGCCCGTCTACGAGCAGTACTTC.

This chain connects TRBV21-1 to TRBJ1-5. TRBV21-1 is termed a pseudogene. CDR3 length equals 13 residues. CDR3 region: CASSDYYNQPQHF. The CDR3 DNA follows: TGTGCCAGCAGCGACTATTACAATCAGCCCCAGCATTTT.

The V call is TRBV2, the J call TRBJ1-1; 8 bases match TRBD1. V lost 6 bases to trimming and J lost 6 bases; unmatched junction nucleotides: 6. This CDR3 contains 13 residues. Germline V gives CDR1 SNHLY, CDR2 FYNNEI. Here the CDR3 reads CASSGQGLSEAFF. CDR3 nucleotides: TGTGCCAGCAGCGGACAGGGTTTGTCTGAAGCTTTCTTT.

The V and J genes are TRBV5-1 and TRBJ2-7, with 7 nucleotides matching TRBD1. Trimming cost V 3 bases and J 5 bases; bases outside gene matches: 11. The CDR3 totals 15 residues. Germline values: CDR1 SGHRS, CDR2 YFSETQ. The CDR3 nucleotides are TGCGCCAGCAGCTCAACCGGGACAGAGCTCCACGAGCAGTACTTC. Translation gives CASSSTGTELHEQYF.

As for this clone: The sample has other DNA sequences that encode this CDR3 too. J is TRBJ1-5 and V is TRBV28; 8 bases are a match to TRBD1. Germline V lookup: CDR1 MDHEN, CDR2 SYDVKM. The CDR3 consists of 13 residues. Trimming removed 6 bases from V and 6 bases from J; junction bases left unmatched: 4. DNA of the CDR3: TGTGCCAGCAGCGGACAGGGCGGTCAGCCCCAGCATTTT. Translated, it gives CASSGQGGQPQHF.

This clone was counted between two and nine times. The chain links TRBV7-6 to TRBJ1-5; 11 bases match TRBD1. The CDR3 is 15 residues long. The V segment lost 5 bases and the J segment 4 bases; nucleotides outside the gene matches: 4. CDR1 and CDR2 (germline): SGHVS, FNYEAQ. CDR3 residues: CASSRTGGENQPQHF. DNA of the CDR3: TGTGCCAGCAGCCGGACAGGGGGCGAGAATCAGCCCCAGCATTTT.

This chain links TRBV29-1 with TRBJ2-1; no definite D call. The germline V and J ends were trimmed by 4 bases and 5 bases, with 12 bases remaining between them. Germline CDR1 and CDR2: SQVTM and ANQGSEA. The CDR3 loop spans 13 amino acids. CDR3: CSVAFAVDNEQFF. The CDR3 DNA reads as TGCAGCGTTGCGTTCGCGGTCGACAATGAGCAGTTCTTC.

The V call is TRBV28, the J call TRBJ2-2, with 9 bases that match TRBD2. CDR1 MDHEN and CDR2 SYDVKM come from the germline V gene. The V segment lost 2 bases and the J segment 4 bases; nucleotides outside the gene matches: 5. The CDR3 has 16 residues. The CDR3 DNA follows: TGTGCCAGCAGTTTAGCGGGGGGGCATGGCACCGGGGAGCTGTTTTTT. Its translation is CASSLAGGHGTGELFF.

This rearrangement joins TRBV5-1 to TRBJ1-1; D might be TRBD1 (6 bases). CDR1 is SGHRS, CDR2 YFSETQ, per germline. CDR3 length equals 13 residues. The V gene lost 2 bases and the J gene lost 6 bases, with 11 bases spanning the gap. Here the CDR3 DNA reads TGCGCCAGCAGCTTTCAGGGGCTGGCTGAAGCTTTCTTT. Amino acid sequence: CASSFQGLAEAFF.

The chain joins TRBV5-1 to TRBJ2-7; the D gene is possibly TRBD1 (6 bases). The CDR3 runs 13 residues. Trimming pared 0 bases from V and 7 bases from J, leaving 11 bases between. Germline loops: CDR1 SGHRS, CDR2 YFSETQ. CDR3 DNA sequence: TGCGCCAGCAGCTTGGTAGGCAGGGGAGAGCAGTACTTC. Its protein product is CASSLVGRGEQYF.

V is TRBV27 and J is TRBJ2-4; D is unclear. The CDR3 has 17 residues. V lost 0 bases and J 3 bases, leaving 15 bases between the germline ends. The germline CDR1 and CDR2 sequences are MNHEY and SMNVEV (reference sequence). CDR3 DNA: TGTGCCAGCAGTTTATCGAGGAGCGTTTCGGGCAAAAACATTCAGTACTTC. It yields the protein CASSLSRSVSGKNIQYF.

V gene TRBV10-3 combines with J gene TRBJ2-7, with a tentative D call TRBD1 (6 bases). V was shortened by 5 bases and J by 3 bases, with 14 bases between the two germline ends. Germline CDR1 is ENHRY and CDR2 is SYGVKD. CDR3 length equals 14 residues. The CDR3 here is CAISQGPNNYEQYF. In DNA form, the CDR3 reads TGTGCCATCAGTCAGGGGCCGAATAACTACGAGCAGTACTTC.